This entry lists 21 T cell receptor beta chains sequenced from one sample in a study of cytomegalovirus exposure and HLA in healthy donors. Researchers ran the PCR with 60 Vbeta and 13 Jbeta primers. TCRdb keeps only in-frame clones here, not all; method: immunoSEQ multiplex PCR. The data hold approximately 130,000 clones, with 72% observed a single time. The sequenced material came from PBMCs. The source is a middle-aged man in good health and CMV-seropositive.

This clone was found once. The chain couples TRBV2 to TRBJ1-5; no definite D call. Trimming removed 7 bases at V and 10 bases at J, with 14 bases between. Germline V gene lookup returns CDR1 SNHLY and CDR2 FYNNEI. This CDR3 region has 12 residues. The CDR3 nucleotides are TGTGCCAGCAAACAGCGTGCGGGACCCCAGCATTTT. Its protein is CASKQRAGPQHF.

The CDR3: CASSLGQVQADTQYF. CDR3 in DNA: TGCGCCAGCAGCTTGGGACAAGTCCAGGCAGATACGCAGTATTTT. The rearrangement uses TRBV5-1 and TRBJ2-3, with D uncertain. The length of the CDR3 is 15 residues. Trimming removed 0 bases from V and 4 bases from J, with 12 bases in between. The germline V gene has CDR1 SGHRS and CDR2 YFSETQ. Full variable domain (remainder filled in from reference TRBV5-1 and TRBJ2-3): KAGVTQTPRYLIKTRGQQVTLSCSPISGHRSVSWYQQTPGQGLQFLFEYFSETQRNKGNFPGRFSGRQFSNSRSEMNVSTLELGDSALYLCASSLGQVQADTQYFGPGTRLTVL.

The chain links TRBV2 to TRBJ1-2, with TRBD1 matching 7 bases. Unmatched junction bases numbered 6, after V lost 6 bases and J lost 2 bases. The CDR3 is made up of 14 amino acids. Germline V lookup: CDR1 SNHLY, CDR2 FYNNEI. CDR3 sequence: CASRGDRANYGYTF. In DNA form, the CDR3 reads TGTGCCAGCAGAGGGGACAGAGCAAACTATGGCTACACCTTC.

This clone has only a few counts. This chain joins TRBV11-3 and TRBJ2-4; D not resolved. The V end was cut by 0 bases, the J end by 7 bases, with 4 bases between. The germline gives CDR1 SGHNT, CDR2 YENEEA. The length of the CDR3 is 12 residues. CDR3 in amino acids: CASSLDRNIQYF. In DNA form, the CDR3 reads TGTGCCAGCAGCTTAGATCGGAACATTCAGTACTTC.

This clone appeared once. The CDR3: CASSRQLSDATNEKLFF. CDR3 sequence (DNA): TGTGCCAGCTCACGACAGCTTTCGGATGCAACTAATGAAAAACTGTTTTTT. V usage is TRBV18 and J usage is TRBJ1-4; D perhaps matches TRBD1 (5 bases). The CDR3 has 17 amino acids. Germline lookup yields CDR1 KGHSH and CDR2 LQKENI. Between the trimmed V and J ends, which lost 4 bases and 0 bases, there was a span of 15 bases.

The genes are TRBV4-2 and TRBJ2-7, with TRBD2 as a possible D gene (7 bases). CDR1 LGHNA and CDR2 YNFKEQ come from the germline V gene. V was shortened by 0 bases and J by 6 bases, with 18 bases between the two germline ends. The CDR3 spans 16 residues. The CDR3 nucleotides are TGTGCCAGCAGCCAAGAGTCGTCAGGGGAGGGAGGCGAGCAGTACTTC. Translation: CASSQESSGEGGEQYF.

This rearrangement joins TRBV5-6 to TRBJ2-1, with 10 bases lining up with TRBD1. The CDR3 is 15 amino acids. Trimming took 0 bases from V and 9 from J; bases not matched to a gene: 6. CDR1 and CDR2 (germline): SGHDT, YYEEEE. CDR3 sequence (DNA): TGTGCCAGCAGCTTGGGACAGGGGGCGCAGCGTGAGCAGTTCTTC. Translating gives CASSLGQGAQREQFF.

The chain carries TRBV4-3 and TRBJ2-1; 9 nucleotides agree with TRBD2. The ends lost 1 base at V and 4 bases at J; junction bases unmatched: 5. Germline loops: CDR1 LGHNA, CDR2 YSLEER. The CDR3 length is 16 residues. The CDR3 is CASSQGTSGLYNEQFF. The CDR3 region has the DNA TGCGCCAGCAGCCAAGGAACTAGCGGGCTGTACAATGAGCAGTTCTTC.

The chain couples TRBV2 to TRBJ1-5, with unresolved D. V lost 7 bases and J 4 bases, leaving 11 bases between the germline ends. Germline V gives CDR1 SNHLY, CDR2 FYNNEI. The CDR3 length is 13 residues. CDR3 sequence reads: CASTGVENQPQHF. CDR3 DNA sequence: TGTGCCAGCACCGGGGTCGAGAATCAGCCCCAGCATTTT.

The chain is built from TRBV7-3 and TRBJ2-2; D possibly corresponds to TRBD2 (5 bases). This CDR3 has 18 residues. V lost 1 base and J 0 bases, leaving 15 bases between the germline ends. Germline loops: CDR1 SGHTA, CDR2 FQGTGA. The CDR3 nucleotides are TGTGCCAGCAGCTTAAAGCCCGTAGGAGGAACGAACACCGGGGAGCTGTTTTTT. Encoded protein: CASSLKPVGGTNTGELFF.

This clone was counted many times. V usage is TRBV10-3 and J usage is TRBJ1-2; D gene unclear. Germline lookup yields CDR1 ENHRY and CDR2 SYGVKD. The V gene lost 4 bases and the J gene lost 5 bases, with 8 bases spanning the gap. This CDR3 is 12 amino acids long. As DNA, the CDR3 is TGTGCCATCAGTGTTTCAGAATATGGCTACACCTTC. This encodes CAISVSEYGYTF.

The V call is TRBV19, the J call TRBJ2-7; D is unresolved. V was cut by 1 base and J by 0 bases, with 10 bases left in between. The germline V gene has CDR1 LNHDA and CDR2 SQIVND (reference sequence). CDR3 size: 15 residues. The CDR3 here is CASSIAPVSSYEQYF. The CDR3 DNA reads as TGTGCCAGTAGTATAGCTCCGGTTAGCTCCTACGAGCAGTACTTC.

The chain is built from TRBV11-2 and TRBJ2-7; the D gene is possibly TRBD1 (6 bases). The CDR3 has 12 residues. Between the trimmed V and J ends, which lost 0 bases and 9 bases, there was a span of 9 bases. The germline V gene has CDR1 SGHAT and CDR2 FQNNGV. The CDR3 here is CASSLDRGGQYF. The CDR3 region has the DNA TGTGCCAGCAGCTTAGATCGAGGGGGGCAGTACTTC.

The chain combines TRBV15 with TRBJ1-5, with unresolved D. V was shortened by 0 bases and J by 9 bases, with 9 bases between the two germline ends. This CDR3 has 13 residues. Germline CDR1 reads LNHNV; CDR2 reads YYDKDF (reference sequence). This CDR3 is CATSRDHEGPQHF. The DNA of the CDR3 is TGTGCCACCAGCAGAGATCACGAGGGGCCCCAGCATTTT.

This clone has a handful of counts. V gene TRBV19 combines with J gene TRBJ1-1; D not certain. The germline gives CDR1 LNHDA, CDR2 SQIVND (reference sequence). The length of the CDR3 is 13 residues. V was cut by 5 bases and J by 1 base, with 8 bases left in between. Here the CDR3 DNA reads TGTGCCAGTAGTGTGGCAGGGAACACTGAAGCTTTCTTT. This gives the protein CASSVAGNTEAFF.

The gene calls are TRBV7-8 and TRBJ2-1; 13 bases align to TRBD2. The trim removed 1 base at V and 7 bases at J, leaving 10 bases unmatched. This CDR3 region has 18 residues. CDR1 and CDR2 from the germline V gene are SGHVS and FQNEAQ. The CDR3 DNA is TGTGCCAGCAGCTTAGAAGGACTAGCGGGAGTTTTGGTGAATGAGCAGTTCTTC. This gives the protein CASSLEGLAGVLVNEQFF.

This clone showed up just a few times. The V and J genes are TRBV5-1 and TRBJ2-2; 10 positions agree with TRBD2. There are 15 residues in the CDR3. The germline V gene encodes CDR1 SGHRS and CDR2 YFSETQ. Germline trimming cut 4 bases from V and 5 bases from J; bases unmatched to any gene: 5. The CDR3 DNA follows: TGCGCCAGCAGCGCGGGGACTAGCGATACCGGGGAGCTGTTTTTT. As protein: CASSAGTSDTGELFF.

The chain joins TRBV18 to TRBJ2-2; D ambiguous. Germline V gene sequence: CDR1 KGHSH, CDR2 LQKENI. V lost 3 bases and J 1 base, leaving 9 bases between the germline ends. The CDR3 extends over 15 amino acids. The CDR3 sequence: CASSPAARNTGELFF. CDR3 DNA sequence: TGTGCCAGCTCACCGGCCGCTAGGAACACCGGGGAGCTGTTTTTT.

This clone has just one count. The J gene is TRBJ1-5, the V gene TRBV7-8; D not resolved. Per the germline V gene, CDR1 is SGHVS and CDR2 is FQNEAQ. The CDR3 is made up of 13 amino acids. V lost 5 bases, J lost 6 bases, and 11 bases lay in between. This CDR3 is CASSRGAGQPQHF. In DNA form, the CDR3 reads TGTGCCAGCAGCCGGGGTGCCGGTCAGCCCCAGCATTTT.

This rearrangement joins TRBV6-1 to TRBJ2-7, with D perhaps matching TRBD2 (5 bases). Germline V gene lookup returns CDR1 MNHNS and CDR2 SASEGT. V lost 4 bases to trimming and J lost 6 bases, with 16 bases between them. The CDR3 covers 14 residues. In DNA, the CDR3 is TGTGCCAGCAGTGGGACGGCGGGCGTATCCGAGCAGTACTTC. Its protein product is CASSGTAGVSEQYF.

This chain uses TRBV19 with TRBJ1-2; 7 bases are a match to TRBD1. The length of the CDR3 is 13 residues. The V and J ends lost 4 bases and 7 bases, in that order; junction bases with no gene match: 6. Germline V gene lookup returns CDR1 LNHDA and CDR2 SQIVND (reference sequence). In DNA, the CDR3 is TGTGCCAGTAGTAATCAGGGGGTGAGTGGCTACACCTTC. This encodes CASSNQGVSGYTF.